This note documents a single TCR beta chain sequence. This sample is drawn from a study of cytomegalovirus exposure and HLA in healthy donors. V shed 5 bases and J 8 bases; nucleotides not matched to a gene: 9. Germline V lookup: CDR1 MDHEN, CDR2 SYDVKM. The CDR3 loop spans 15 amino acids. The PCR made use of 60 Vbeta and 13 Jbeta primers. In the study's own analysis: It was a later analysis that counted tens of millions of unique TCR beta chains, of which roughly 11 million were shared. Sequenced by immunoSEQ multiplex PCR; TCRdb stores in-frame clones only, minus some. V and J calls and clone size are given by that table; D and trimming were obtained from the DNA. The profile shows approximately 110,000 clones, roughly 85% of them singletons.

Material: PBMCs. The chain recombines TRBV28 with TRBJ1-6; 7 bases align to TRBD1. This TCR derives from a woman aged 40 to 49 in good health and CMV-seronegative. The CDR3 sequence: CASSTRDSGDSPLHF. The CDR3 DNA reads TGTGCCAGCAGTACCAGGGACAGTGGGGATTCACCCCTCCACTTT.